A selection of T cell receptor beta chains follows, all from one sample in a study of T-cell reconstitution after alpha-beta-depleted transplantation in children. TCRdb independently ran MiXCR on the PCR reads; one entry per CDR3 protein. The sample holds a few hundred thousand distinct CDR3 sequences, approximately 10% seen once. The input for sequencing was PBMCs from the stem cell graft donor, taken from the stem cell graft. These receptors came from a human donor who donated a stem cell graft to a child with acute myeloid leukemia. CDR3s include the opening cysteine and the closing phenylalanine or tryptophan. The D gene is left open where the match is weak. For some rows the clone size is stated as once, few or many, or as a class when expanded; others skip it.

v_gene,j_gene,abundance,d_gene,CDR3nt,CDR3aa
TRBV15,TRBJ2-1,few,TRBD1,TGTGCCACCCGGACAGGGGGTTACAATGAGCAGTTCTTC,CATRTGGYNEQFF
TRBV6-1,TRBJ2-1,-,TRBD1,TGTGCCAGCAGTGTTGGGACAGGGGCCTACAATGAGCAGTTCTTC,CASSVGTGAYNEQFF
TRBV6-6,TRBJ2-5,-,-,TGTGCCAGCAGTTACCCAGGGTCAGAGACCCAGTACTTC,CASSYPGSETQYF
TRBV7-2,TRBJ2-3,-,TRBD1,TGTGCCAGCAGCCTCCAACGCCCCGGGACAGGGACAGATACGCAGTATTTT,CASSLQRPGTGTDTQYF
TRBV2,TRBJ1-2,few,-,TGTGCCAGCAGTGATCGCCTGGTGGGTGGCTACACCTTC,CASSDRLVGGYTF
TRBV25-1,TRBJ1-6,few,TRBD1,TGTGCCAGCAGTGGTATCGCCGGACAGGCCAATTCACCCCTCCACTTT,CASSGIAGQANSPLHF
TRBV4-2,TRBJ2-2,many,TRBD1,TGTGCCAGCAGCCGGGACAGGGTCGGAACCGGGGAGCTGTTTTTT,CASSRDRVGTGELFF
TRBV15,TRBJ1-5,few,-,TGTGCCACCAGCAGAGAAGGGCCCCAGCATTTT,CATSREGPQHF
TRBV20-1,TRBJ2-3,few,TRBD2,TGCAGTGCTACTCCTAGCGGGCGGTACACAGATACGCAGTATTTT,CSATPSGRYTDTQYF
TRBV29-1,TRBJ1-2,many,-,TGCAGCGTTGAAGAAGGCAGCAACTATGGCTACACCTTC,CSVEEGSNYGYTF
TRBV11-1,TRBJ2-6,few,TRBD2,TGTGCCAGCAGCCCAAGGACTAGCGGGAGCTCCTCTGGGGCCAACGTCCTGACTTTC,CASSPRTSGSSSGANVLTF
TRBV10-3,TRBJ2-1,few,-,TGTGCCATCAGTGGTGGCGTTGGTGGTAATGAGCAGTTCTTC,CAISGGVGGNEQFF
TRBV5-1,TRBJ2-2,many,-,TGCGCCAGCAGCTTTTCGGGAACTAGCACGAACACCGGGGAGCTGTTTTTT,CASSFSGTSTNTGELFF
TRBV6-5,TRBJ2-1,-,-,TGTGCCAGCAGTTACTCGGCGGGGACCTACAATGAGCAGTTCTTC,CASSYSAGTYNEQFF
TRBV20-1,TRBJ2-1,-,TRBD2,TGCAGTGCTAGTCGGGCTAGCGGAAGTGAGCAGTTCTTC,CSASRASGSEQFF
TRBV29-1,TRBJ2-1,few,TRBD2,TGCAGCGTGGTCCGGGAGCGGGGTCAGCAGTTCTTC,CSVVRERGQQFF
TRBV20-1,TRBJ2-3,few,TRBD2,TGCAGTGTCTTAGCGGGGCTGGGCACAGATACGCAGTATTTT,CSVLAGLGTDTQYF
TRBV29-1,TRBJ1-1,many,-,TGCAGCGTTCTCCTAACAGGGAACACTGAAGCTTTCTTT,CSVLLTGNTEAFF
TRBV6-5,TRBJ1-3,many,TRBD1,TGTGCCAGCAGTCCACAGGGGTTCGGAAACACCATATATTTT,CASSPQGFGNTIYF
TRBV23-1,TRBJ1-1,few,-,TGCGCCAGCAGTCGAGCCTTGGTCAGCAACACTGAAGCTTTCTTT,CASSRALVSNTEAFF
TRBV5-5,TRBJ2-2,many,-,TGTGCCAGCAGCTTCTCGGGGGCCGGGGAGCTGTTTTTT,CASSFSGAGELFF
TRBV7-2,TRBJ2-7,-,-,TGTGCCAGCAGCTTCCCCCACGGACGACTTGAGCAGTACTTC,CASSFPHGRLEQYF
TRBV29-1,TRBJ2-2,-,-,TGCAGCGTTGACAGGGGCGGGGAGCTGTTTTTT,CSVDRGGELFF
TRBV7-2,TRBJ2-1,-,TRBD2,TGTGCCAGCAGCCAGACTAGCGGGGGGGCCTTGTCCAATGAGCAGTTCTTC,CASSQTSGGALSNEQFF
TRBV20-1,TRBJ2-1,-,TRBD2,TGCAGTGCTAGAGATTGGCGGACGGGGGGGAGCTACAATGAGCAGTTCTTC,CSARDWRTGGSYNEQFF
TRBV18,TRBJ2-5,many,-,TGTGCCAGCTCACCCGGACTATTGGAGACCCAGTACTTC,CASSPGLLETQYF
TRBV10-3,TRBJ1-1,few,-,TGTGCCATCAGTGAGAACAGACAGAACACTGAAGCTTTCTTT,CAISENRQNTEAFF
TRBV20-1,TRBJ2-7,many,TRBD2,TGCAGTGCAGGGATTAGCGGGAGGGCCGTGAACGAGCAGTACTTC,CSAGISGRAVNEQYF